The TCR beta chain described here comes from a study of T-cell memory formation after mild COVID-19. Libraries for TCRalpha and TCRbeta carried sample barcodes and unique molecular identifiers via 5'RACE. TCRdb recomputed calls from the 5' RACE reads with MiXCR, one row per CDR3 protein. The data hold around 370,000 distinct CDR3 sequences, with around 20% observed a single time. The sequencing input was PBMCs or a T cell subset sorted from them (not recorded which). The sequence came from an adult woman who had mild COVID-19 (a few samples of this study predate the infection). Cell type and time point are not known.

Here the CDR3 DNA reads TGTGCCAGCAGCTCCAGTAGTCAAGATACGCAGTATTTT. This gives the protein CASSSSSQDTQYF. V gene TRBV9 combines with J gene TRBJ2-3; D gene unclear. Per the germline V gene, CDR1 is SGDLS and CDR2 is YYNGEE. Trimming took 4 bases from V and 5 from J, leaving 11 bases between them. The CDR3 is 13 residues long.